This entry lists 24 T cell receptor beta chains sequenced from one sample in a study of T cell clonotyping in hematopoietic cell transplantation. Sequencing used immunoSEQ multiplex PCR; TCRdb keeps in-frame clones, though not all of them. The sample lists about 7,100 clones; 95% to 99% were seen once. This specimen was PBMCs, taken 30 days after allogeneic stem cell transplant. These receptor sequences come from a male patient in his sixties who had an allogeneic stem cell transplant from a related donor, so the T cells may come from the graft donor. Some clones in this sample may be carry-over from other donors' samples.

This chain links TRBV7-6 with TRBJ2-3, with TRBD1 as a possible D gene (6 bases). V lost 3 bases and J lost 1, with 14 bases in between. The CDR3 spans 16 residues. CDR1 is SGHVS, CDR2 FNYEAQ, per germline. This CDR3 reads CASSFLVQGGTDTQYF. The CDR3 DNA reads as TGTGCCAGCAGCTTCCTGGTACAGGGAGGCACAGATACGCAGTATTTT.

CDR3 sequence: CSAGDTYGYTF. DNA of the CDR3: TGCAGTGCTGGGGACACCTATGGCTACACCTTC. The J gene is TRBJ1-2, the V gene TRBV20-1; possibly TRBD1 for D (6 bases). This CDR3 is 11 amino acids long. Germline V gene lookup returns CDR1 DFQATT and CDR2 SNEGSKA (reference sequence). V was pared by 5 bases and J by 4 bases, with 8 bases between.

The J gene is TRBJ1-1, the V gene TRBV5-1; 8 bases are a match to TRBD1. In germline, CDR1 is SGHRS, CDR2 YFSETQ. Losses at the gene ends were 5 bases for V and 6 bases for J; bases not matched to a gene: 9. There are 14 residues in the CDR3. The DNA for the CDR3 is TGCGCCAGCAGACCCGGACAGGGTACCCCTGAAGCTTTCTTT. Its translation: CASRPGQGTPEAFF.

The J gene is TRBJ2-3, the V gene TRBV4-1; 10 bases are a match to TRBD2. CDR3 size: 17 residues. After removal of 0 bases from V and 7 bases from J, the junction contained 10 bases not matched to a gene. Germline assignment: CDR1 MGHRA and CDR2 YSYEKL. The CDR3 here is CASSQEAMSGGANTQYF. CDR3 DNA sequence: TGCGCCAGCAGCCAAGAAGCCATGAGCGGGGGGGCGAATACGCAGTATTTT.

The chain uses TRBV6-1 and TRBJ2-7; D may correspond to TRBD1 or TRBD2 (6 bases each). The germline V gene encodes CDR1 MNHNS and CDR2 SASEGT. This CDR3 region has 14 residues. V was clipped by 1 base and J by 5 bases, with 12 bases between them. The DNA for the CDR3 is TGTGCCAGCAGTGAAGTACGGGGGCCCCACGAGCAGTACTTC. Translated: CASSEVRGPHEQYF.

The rearrangement joins TRBV11-2 to TRBJ1-2, with 8 bases lining up with TRBD1. V lost 5 bases to trimming and J lost 4 bases; unmatched junction nucleotides: 6. This CDR3 is 14 amino acids long. Germline V CDR1 and CDR2: SGHAT, FQNNGV. The CDR3 DNA is TGTGCCAGCAGCCGGGGTACAGGGGGCTATGGCTACACCTTC. Its translation is CASSRGTGGYGYTF. The full variable domain, rest sourced from reference TRBV11-2 and TRBJ1-2, is EAGVAQSPRYKIIEKRQSVAFWCNPISGHATLYWYQQILGQGPKLLIQFQNNGVVDDSQLPKDRFSAERLKGVDSTLKIQPAKLEDSAVYLCASSRGTGGYGYTFGSGTRLTVV.

This clone was seen a single time. The chain is built from TRBV4-2 and TRBJ2-5; D gene uncertain. CDR1 is LGHNA, CDR2 YNFKEQ, per germline. The CDR3 totals 15 residues. The V end was cut by 3 bases, the J end by 7 bases, with 18 bases between. CDR3 loop: CASSQESAEAGTQYF. The CDR3 DNA reads TGTGCCAGCAGCCAGGAAAGCGCAGAGGCAGGGACCCAGTACTTC.

The chain carries TRBV15 and TRBJ1-1, with D tentatively TRBD1 (5 bases). Per the germline V gene, CDR1 is LNHNV and CDR2 is YYDKDF (reference sequence). V was cut by 8 bases and J by 1 base, with 14 bases left in between. CDR3 length: 14 residues. CDR3 bases: TGTGCCACCGAGCGACTGCAGGGGAACACTGAAGCTTTCTTT. This translates into CATERLQGNTEAFF.

Written as DNA, the CDR3 is TGCGCCAGCAGCTTGACGACCACCGGGGAGCTGTTTTTT. Its translation: CASSLTTTGELFF. The V and J genes are TRBV5-1 and TRBJ2-2, with D uncertain. This CDR3 is built from 13 residues. V dropped 1 base and J dropped 4 bases, with 5 bases sitting between them. Germline V gene data show CDR1 as SGHRS and CDR2 as YFSETQ.

The chain joins TRBV15 to TRBJ2-7; 7 nucleotides agree with TRBD1. CDR3 length equals 14 residues. Germline V gene data show CDR1 as LNHNV and CDR2 as YYDKDF (reference sequence). Trimming removed 1 base from V and 1 base from J; junction bases left unmatched: 1. This CDR3 is CATSRVGQSYEQYF. Here the CDR3 DNA reads TGTGCCACCAGCAGAGTGGGACAGTCCTACGAGCAGTACTTC.

The V gene is TRBV5-1, the J gene TRBJ1-1, with a weak D call TRBD1 (5 bases). This CDR3 is 14 amino acids long. CDR1 is SGHRS, CDR2 YFSETQ, per germline. With 1 base removed from V and 3 bases from J, the gap between germline ends came to 10 bases. CDR3 sequence (DNA): TGCGCCAGCAGCTTGCAGGGCGGGCACACTGAAGCTTTCTTT. Translating gives CASSLQGGHTEAFF.

The chain links TRBV19 to TRBJ1-1; 8 bases are a match to TRBD1. Germline V gene data show CDR1 as LNHDA and CDR2 as SQIVND (reference sequence). V was pared by 7 bases and J by 4 bases, with 8 bases of the junction left unmatched. This CDR3 has 14 residues. CDR3 in DNA: TGTGCCAGTACCCTGGGAGACAGGGGCACTGAAGCTTTCTTT. Protein product: CASTLGDRGTEAFF.

CDR3 protein: CASSLAGGAYEQYF. The CDR3 DNA is TGTGCCAGCAGCTTGGCCGGAGGAGCCTACGAGCAGTACTTC. The J gene is TRBJ2-7, the V gene TRBV5-6, with a possible D match to TRBD2 (5 bases). The CDR3 is 14 amino acids. The V gene lost 0 bases and the J gene lost 2 bases, with 9 bases spanning the gap. The germline CDR1 and CDR2 sequences are SGHDT and YYEEEE.

The V call is TRBV9, the J call TRBJ1-6; tentative D call: TRBD1 (5 bases). The germline V gene has CDR1 SGDLS and CDR2 YYNGEE. This CDR3 spans 14 amino acids. V lost 2 bases and J lost 6, with 9 bases in between. This chain's CDR3 is CASSVGGGNSPLHF. The CDR3 DNA reads TGTGCCAGCAGCGTTGGGGGGGGTAATTCACCCCTCCACTTT. The variable domain in full, with the rest retrieved from reference TRBV9 and TRBJ1-6, is DSGVTQTPKHLITATGQRVTLRCSPRSGDLSVYWYQQSLDQGLQFLIQYYNGEERAKGNILERFSAQQFPDLHSELNLSSLELGDSALYFCASSVGGGNSPLHFGNGTRLTVT.

This chain links TRBV27 with TRBJ1-1; the D is unclear. V lost 2 bases and J lost 8, with 12 bases in between. The CDR3 runs to 13 residues. CDR1 and CDR2 (germline): MNHEY, SMNVEV (reference sequence). The CDR3, as DNA: TGTGCCAGCAGTTTAGCCGGCGGGAGGGAAGCTTTCTTT. Protein sequence: CASSLAGGREAFF.

Written as DNA, the CDR3 is TGTGCCAGCAGCCAATCTCAAGGGGGACTATTCTACTTC. Protein product: CASSQSQGGLFYF. This chain connects TRBV4-2 to TRBJ2-7; the D gene is possibly TRBD2 (7 bases). Germline loops: CDR1 LGHNA, CDR2 YNFKEQ. Trimming took off 2 bases at V and 13 bases at J, with 18 bases between the two ends. This CDR3 contains 13 residues.

The rearrangement links TRBV30 to TRBJ2-5; 13 bases fit TRBD2. The ends lost 1 base at V and 5 bases at J; junction bases unmatched: 10. Germline V gene data show CDR1 as GTSNPN and CDR2 as SVGIG (reference sequence). CDR3 size: 17 residues. The CDR3 DNA follows: TGTGCCTGGAGTGATCAGACTAGCGGGGGGTGGCGGGAGACCCAGTACTTC. It is translated as CAWSDQTSGGWRETQYF. Combining the CDR3 with reference TRBV30 and TRBJ2-5 gives the whole variable domain SQTIHQWPATLVQPVGSPLSLECTVEGTSNPNLYWYRQAAGRGLQLLFYSVGIGQISSEVPQNLSASRPQDRQFILSSKKLLLSDSGFYLCAWSDQTSGGWRETQYFGPGTRLLVL.

The chain employs TRBV7-8 and TRBJ2-7, with 10 nucleotides matching TRBD1. The CDR3 contains 13 residues. CDR1 is SGHVS and CDR2 is FQNEAQ in the germline V gene. Trimming removed 8 bases from V and 2 bases from J; junction bases left unmatched: 3. Here the CDR3 DNA reads TGTGCCAGCCAGGGACAGGGGCCCTACGAGCAGTACTTC. Its protein is CASQGQGPYEQYF.

The sample holds one count of this clone. This CDR3 reads CASSPDRGIWEKLFF. The CDR3 DNA follows: TGTGCCAGCTCACCAGACAGGGGGATTTGGGAAAAACTGTTTTTT. V usage is TRBV18 and J usage is TRBJ1-4, with TRBD1 matching over 9 bases. The V gene's germline CDR1 is KGHSH and CDR2 LQKENI. V was pared by 2 bases and J by 8 bases, with 6 bases of the junction left unmatched. The CDR3 has 15 residues. Variable domain in full (rest from reference TRBV18 and TRBJ1-4): NAGVMQNPRHLVRRRGQEARLRCSPMKGHSHVYWYRQLPEEGLKFMVYLQKENIIDESGMPKERFSAEFPKEGPSILRIQQVVRGDSAAYFCASSPDRGIWEKLFFGSGTQLSVL.

The CDR3 nucleotides are TGTGCCAGTAGTATCAAGGATTCCACTGAAGCTTTCTTT. This gives the protein CASSIKDSTEAFF. J is TRBJ1-1 and V is TRBV19; D is undetermined. Trimming removed 3 bases from V and 4 bases from J, with 9 bases in between. The CDR3 totals 13 residues. Germline loops: CDR1 LNHDA, CDR2 SQIVND (reference sequence).

The sample holds one count of this clone. The chain carries TRBV27 and TRBJ1-4; maybe TRBD1 (5 bases). Germline CDR1 MNHEY, CDR2 SMNVEV (reference sequence). V was trimmed by 7 bases and J by 5 bases, leaving 11 bases between them. This CDR3 comprises 13 residues. DNA of the CDR3: TGTGCCAGCAAATCCGGGGGGAATGAAAAACTGTTTTTT. It specifies CASKSGGNEKLFF.

V usage is TRBV28 and J usage is TRBJ1-1; D call uncertain. Germline assignment: CDR1 MDHEN and CDR2 SYDVKM. V lost 2 bases and J lost 1, with 11 bases in between. CDR3 length equals 15 residues. CDR3 loop: CASSLIPEQNTEAFF. In DNA, the CDR3 is TGTGCCAGCAGTTTAATCCCCGAGCAGAACACTGAAGCTTTCTTT.

The rearrangement joins TRBV18 to TRBJ1-1, with 12 bases lining up with TRBD1. Looked up from germline, CDR1 is KGHSH and CDR2 is LQKENI. Unmatched junction bases numbered 5, after V lost 3 bases and J lost 6 bases. This CDR3 contains 15 residues. The CDR3 here is CASSPWDRGLSEAFF. In DNA form, the CDR3 reads TGTGCCAGCTCACCTTGGGACAGGGGGCTGTCTGAAGCTTTCTTT.

The chain joins TRBV12-5 to TRBJ1-6; the D is unclear. CDR3 size: 12 residues. Germline V lookup: CDR1 LGHNT, CDR2 FRNRAP. The CDR3 DNA reads as TGTGCGACCCGCCAGCTTAATTCACCCCTCCACTTT. Translated, it gives CATRQLNSPLHF.